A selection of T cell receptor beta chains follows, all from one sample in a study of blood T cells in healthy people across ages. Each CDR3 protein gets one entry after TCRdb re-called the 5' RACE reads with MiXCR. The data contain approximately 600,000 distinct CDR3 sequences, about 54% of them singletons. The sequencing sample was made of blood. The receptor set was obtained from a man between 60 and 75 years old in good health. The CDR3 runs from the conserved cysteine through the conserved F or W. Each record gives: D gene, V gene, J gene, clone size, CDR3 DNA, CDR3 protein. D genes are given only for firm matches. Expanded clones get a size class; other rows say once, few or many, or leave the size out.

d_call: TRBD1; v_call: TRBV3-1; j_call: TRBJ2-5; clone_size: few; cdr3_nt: TGTGCCAGCAGCCAAGGAGGGGGCCTCGAGACCCAGTACTTC; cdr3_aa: CASSQGGGLETQYF
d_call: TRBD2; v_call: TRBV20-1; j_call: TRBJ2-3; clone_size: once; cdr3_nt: TGCAGTGCTAGAGACGGGACTAGCGGCACAGATACGCAGTATTTT; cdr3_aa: CSARDGTSGTDTQYF
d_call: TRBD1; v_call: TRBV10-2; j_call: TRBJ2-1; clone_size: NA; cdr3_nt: TGCGCCAGCAGTGAGTGGGCAGGGGGCTCCTGCAATGAGCAGTTCTTC; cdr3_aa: CASSEWAGGSCNEQFF
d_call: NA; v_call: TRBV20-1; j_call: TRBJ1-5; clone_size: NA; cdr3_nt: TGCAGTGCTAGAGCTCCTGGGCGCAGGGGACAGCCCCAGCATTTT; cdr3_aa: CSARAPGRRGQPQHF
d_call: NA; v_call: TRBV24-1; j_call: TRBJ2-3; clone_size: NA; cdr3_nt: TGTGCCACCCTACCAGGGGCGGGTGATACGCAGTATTTT; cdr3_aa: CATLPGAGDTQYF
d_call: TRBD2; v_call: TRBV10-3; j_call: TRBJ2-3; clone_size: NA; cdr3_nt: TGTGCCGTGACTAGCGGCACTAGCACAGATACGCAGTATTTT; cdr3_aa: CAVTSGTSTDTQYF
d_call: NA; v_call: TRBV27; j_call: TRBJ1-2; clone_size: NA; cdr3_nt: TGTGCCAGCAGTGCACCCACAGGGACCGGCTACACCTTC; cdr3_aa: CASSAPTGTGYTF
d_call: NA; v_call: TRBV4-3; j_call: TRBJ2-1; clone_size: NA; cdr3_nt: TGCGCCAGCAGCTTGGTGGCAGCTATGGTCAATGAGCAGTTCTTC; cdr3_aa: CASSLVAAMVNEQFF
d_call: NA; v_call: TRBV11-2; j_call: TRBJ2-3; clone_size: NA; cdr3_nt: TGTGCCAGCAGCTTAGAAGGAGGGGTTAAGGCAGATACGCAGTATTTT; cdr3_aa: CASSLEGGVKADTQYF
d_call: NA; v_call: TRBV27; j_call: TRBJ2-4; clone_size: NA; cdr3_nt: TGTGCCAGCAGTCCCCACACGGTTGCCAAAAACATTCAGTACTTC; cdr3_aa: CASSPHTVAKNIQYF
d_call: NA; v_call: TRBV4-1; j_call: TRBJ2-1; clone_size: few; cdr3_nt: TGCGCCAGCAGCCCCCTAGCGTCCTACAATGAGCAGTTCTTC; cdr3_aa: CASSPLASYNEQFF
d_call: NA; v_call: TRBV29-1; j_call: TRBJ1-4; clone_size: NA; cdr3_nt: TGCAGCGTTGCCCGAGGGTGGGGAGAAGGTGAAAAACTGTTTTTT; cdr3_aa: CSVARGWGEGEKLFF
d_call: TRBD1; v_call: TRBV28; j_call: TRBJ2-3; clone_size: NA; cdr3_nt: TGTGCCAGCAGCTCCGGACAGGGACCGTTTGCTAGCACAGATACGCAGTATTTT; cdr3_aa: CASSSGQGPFASTDTQYF
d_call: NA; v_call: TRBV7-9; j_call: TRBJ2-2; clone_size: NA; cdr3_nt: TGTGCCAGCAGCTGGAGAGGCACCGGGGAGCTGTTTTTT; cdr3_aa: CASSWRGTGELFF
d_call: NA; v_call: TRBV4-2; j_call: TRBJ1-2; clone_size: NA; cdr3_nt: TGTGCCAGCAGCCAGCGGACGGGATCTGGCTACACCTTC; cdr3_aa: CASSQRTGSGYTF
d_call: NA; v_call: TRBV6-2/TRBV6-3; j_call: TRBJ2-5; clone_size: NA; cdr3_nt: TGTGCCAGCAGTCAGAATACGAAAGAGACCCAGTACTTC; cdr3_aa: CASSQNTKETQYF
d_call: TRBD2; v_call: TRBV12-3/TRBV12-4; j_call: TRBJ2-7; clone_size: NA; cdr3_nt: TGTGCCAGCAGTCAGGTCCGGGGGGACTCCTACGAGCAGTACTTC; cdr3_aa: CASSQVRGDSYEQYF
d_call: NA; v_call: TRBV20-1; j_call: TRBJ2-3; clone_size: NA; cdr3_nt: TGCAGTGCTCCCGACTCTCGGCGCACAGATACGCAGTATTTT; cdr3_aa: CSAPDSRRTDTQYF
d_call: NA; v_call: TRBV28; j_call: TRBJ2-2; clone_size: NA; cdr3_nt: TGTGCCAGCAGCCTTCAGGGGACCCACACCGGGGAGCTGTTTTTT; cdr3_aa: CASSLQGTHTGELFF
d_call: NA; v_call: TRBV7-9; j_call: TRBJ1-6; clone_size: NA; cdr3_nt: TGTGCCTCCTCCCGGGGAGATAATTCACCCCTCCACTTT; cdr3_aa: CASSRGDNSPLHF
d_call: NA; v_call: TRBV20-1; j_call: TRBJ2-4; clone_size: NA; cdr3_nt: TGCAGTGCTAGAGATCGTGGAAACATTCAGTACTTC; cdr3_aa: CSARDRGNIQYF
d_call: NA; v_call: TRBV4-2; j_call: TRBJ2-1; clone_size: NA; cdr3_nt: TGTGCCAGCAGCCAAGTCTCCCCCCGCTCCTACAATGAGCAGTTCTTC; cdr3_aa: CASSQVSPRSYNEQFF
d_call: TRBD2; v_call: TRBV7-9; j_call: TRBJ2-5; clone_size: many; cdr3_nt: TGTGCCAGCAGTAGCGGGTCTCAAGAGACCCAGTACTTC; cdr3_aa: CASSSGSQETQYF
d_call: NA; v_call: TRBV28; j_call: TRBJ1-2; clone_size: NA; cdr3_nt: TGTGCCAGCAGACAGCAGGGCTATGGCTACACCTTC; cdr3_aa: CASRQQGYGYTF
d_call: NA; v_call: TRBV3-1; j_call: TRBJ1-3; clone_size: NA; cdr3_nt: TGTGCCAGCAGCCAAAGTGGAAACTCTGGAAACACCATATATTTT; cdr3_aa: CASSQSGNSGNTIYF
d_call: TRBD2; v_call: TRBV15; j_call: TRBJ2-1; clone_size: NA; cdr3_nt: TGTGCCACCAGCTACCTTCCGGGACTAGCTGCCTACAATGAGCAGTTCTTC; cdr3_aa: CATSYLPGLAAYNEQFF
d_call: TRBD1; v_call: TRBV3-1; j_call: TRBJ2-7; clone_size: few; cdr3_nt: TGTGCCAGCAGCCATGGCACAGGGGGCGAGCAGTACTTC; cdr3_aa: CASSHGTGGEQYF
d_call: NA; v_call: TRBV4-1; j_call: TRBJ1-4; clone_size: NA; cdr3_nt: TGCGCCAGCAGCCAAGAGGGTAGGGTTGCAACTAATGAAAAACTGTTTTTT; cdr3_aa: CASSQEGRVATNEKLFF
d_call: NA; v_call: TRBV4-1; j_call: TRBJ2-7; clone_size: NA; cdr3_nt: TGCGCCAGCAGCCAAGTTTGGGGCGGCAGGAGCTCCTACGAGCAGTACTTC; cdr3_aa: CASSQVWGGRSSYEQYF
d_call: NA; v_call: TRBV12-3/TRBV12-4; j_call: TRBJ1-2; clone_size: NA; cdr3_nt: TGTGCCAGCAGTTTCGGGGTAGACTATGGCTACACCTTC; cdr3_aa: CASSFGVDYGYTF
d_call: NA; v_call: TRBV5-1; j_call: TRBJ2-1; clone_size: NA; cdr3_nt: TGCGCCAGCAGCCCGGGAGTAGCAGACAATGAGCAGTTCTTC; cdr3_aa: CASSPGVADNEQFF